The clone carrying this T cell receptor beta chain was seen only a few times. TCRdb independently ran MiXCR on the 5' RACE reads; one entry per CDR3 protein. The data show around 30,000 distinct CDR3 sequences, with approximately 5.4% seen just once and less than 14% held by the top ten. This sample is drawn from a study of early T cells in non-severe SARS-CoV-2 infection. Germline V CDR1 and CDR2: MGHDK, SYGVNS. V was trimmed by 5 bases and J by 4 bases, leaving 12 bases between them. The CDR3 is 15 amino acids. The V call is TRBV25-1, the J call TRBJ2-6; D is ambiguous. The sequence was collected from an adult who was a healthcare worker with PCR-confirmed SARS-CoV-2 infection or an uninfected control (not recorded which). Sequenced: whole blood. The CDR3 nucleotides read TGTGCCAGCAGTCCCCTTAAGGCCGGGGCCAACGTCCTGACTTTC. Translation: CASSPLKAGANVLTF.